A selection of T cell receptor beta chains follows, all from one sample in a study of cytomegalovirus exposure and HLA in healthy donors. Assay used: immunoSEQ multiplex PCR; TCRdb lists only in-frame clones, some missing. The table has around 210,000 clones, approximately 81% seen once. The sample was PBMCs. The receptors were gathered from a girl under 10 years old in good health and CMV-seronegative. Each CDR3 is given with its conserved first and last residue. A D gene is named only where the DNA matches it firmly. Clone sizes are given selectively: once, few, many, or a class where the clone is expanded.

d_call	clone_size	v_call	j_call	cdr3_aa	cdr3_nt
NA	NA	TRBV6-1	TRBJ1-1	CASSVWQGTEAFF	TGTGCCAGCAGTGTCTGGCAGGGCACTGAAGCTTTCTTT
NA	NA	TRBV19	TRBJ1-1	CASSILGTGLANTEAFF	TGTGCCAGTAGTATCTTGGGAACAGGGCTGGCGAACACTGAAGCTTTCTTT
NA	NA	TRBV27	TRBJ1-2	CASSLAGQPGYTF	TGTGCCAGCAGTTTAGCCGGACAACCTGGCTACACCTTC
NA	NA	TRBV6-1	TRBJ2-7	CASSDAPVRLPYEQYF	TGTGCCAGCAGTGACGCCCCGGTAAGATTGCCCTACGAGCAGTACTTC
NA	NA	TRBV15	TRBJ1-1	CATSRKGRGTEAFF	TGTGCCACCAGCAGGAAGGGGCGGGGGACTGAAGCTTTCTTT
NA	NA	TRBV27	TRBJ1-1	CASSLQGVRMNTEAFF	TGTGCCAGCAGTTTACAAGGGGTTCGGATGAACACTGAAGCTTTCTTT
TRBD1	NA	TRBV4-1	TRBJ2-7	CASSPSRGRLPYEQYF	TGCGCCAGCAGCCCTAGTAGGGGGCGTCTTCCCTACGAGCAGTACTTC
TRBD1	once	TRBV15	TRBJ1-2	CATSRGTGATSYTF	TGTGCCACCAGCAGAGGGACAGGGGCGACGAGCTACACCTTC
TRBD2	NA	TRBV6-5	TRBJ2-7	CASSSPAGFNDEQYF	TGTGCCAGCAGCTCACCAGCGGGATTCAACGACGAGCAGTACTTC
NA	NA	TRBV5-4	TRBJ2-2	CASSLFDRNTGELFF	TGTGCCAGCAGCTTGTTCGACAGGAACACCGGGGAGCTGTTTTTT